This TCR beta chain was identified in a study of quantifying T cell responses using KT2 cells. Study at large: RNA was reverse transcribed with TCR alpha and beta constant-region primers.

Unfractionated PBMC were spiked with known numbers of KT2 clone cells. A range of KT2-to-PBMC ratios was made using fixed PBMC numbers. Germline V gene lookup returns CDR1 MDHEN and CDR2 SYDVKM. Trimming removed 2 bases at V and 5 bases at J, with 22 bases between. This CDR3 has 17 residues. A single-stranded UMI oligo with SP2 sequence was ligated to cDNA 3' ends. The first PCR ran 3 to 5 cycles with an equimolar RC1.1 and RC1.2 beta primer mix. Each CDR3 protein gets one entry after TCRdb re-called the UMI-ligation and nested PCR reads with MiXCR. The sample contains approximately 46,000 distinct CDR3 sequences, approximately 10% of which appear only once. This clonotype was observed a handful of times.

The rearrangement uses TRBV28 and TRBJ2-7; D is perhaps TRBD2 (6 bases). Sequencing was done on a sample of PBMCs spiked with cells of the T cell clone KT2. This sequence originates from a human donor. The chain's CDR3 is CASSLHPGDLAMDEQYF. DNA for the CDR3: TGTGCCAGCAGTTTACATCCGGGAGACTTAGCGATGGACGAGCAGTACTTC.